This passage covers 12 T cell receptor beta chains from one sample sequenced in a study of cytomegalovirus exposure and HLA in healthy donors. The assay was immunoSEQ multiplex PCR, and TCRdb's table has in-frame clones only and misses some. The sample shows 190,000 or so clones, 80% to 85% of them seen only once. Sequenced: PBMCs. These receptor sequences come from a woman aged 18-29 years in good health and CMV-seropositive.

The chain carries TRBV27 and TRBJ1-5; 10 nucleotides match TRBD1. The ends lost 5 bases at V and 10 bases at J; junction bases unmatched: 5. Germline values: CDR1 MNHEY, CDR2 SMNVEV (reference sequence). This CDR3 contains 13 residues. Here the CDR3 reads CASSGDRGGPQHF. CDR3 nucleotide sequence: TGTGCCAGCAGTGGGGACAGGGGAGGTCCCCAGCATTTT.

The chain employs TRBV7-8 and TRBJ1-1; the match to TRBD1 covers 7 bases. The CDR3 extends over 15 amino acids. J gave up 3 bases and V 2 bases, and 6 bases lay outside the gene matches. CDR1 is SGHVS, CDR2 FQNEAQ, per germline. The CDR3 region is CASSLSRDRDTEAFF. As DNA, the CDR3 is TGTGCCAGCAGCTTATCTCGGGACAGAGACACTGAAGCTTTCTTT. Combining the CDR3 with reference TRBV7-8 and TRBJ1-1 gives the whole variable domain GAGVSQSPRYKVAKRGQDVALRCDPISGHVSLFWYQQALGQGPEFLTYFQNEAQLDKSGLPSDRFFAERPEGSVSTLKIQRTQQEDSAVYLCASSLSRDRDTEAFFGQGTRLTVV.

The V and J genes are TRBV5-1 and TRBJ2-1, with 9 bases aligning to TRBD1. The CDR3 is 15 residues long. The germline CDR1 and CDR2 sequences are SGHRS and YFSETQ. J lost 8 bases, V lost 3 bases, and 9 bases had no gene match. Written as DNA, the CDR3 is TGCGCCAGCAGCTCAACAGGGGGCGGAACTGATGAGCAGTTCTTC. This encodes CASSSTGGGTDEQFF. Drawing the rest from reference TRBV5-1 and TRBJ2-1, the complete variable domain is KAGVTQTPRYLIKTRGQQVTLSCSPISGHRSVSWYQQTPGQGLQFLFEYFSETQRNKGNFPGRFSGRQFSNSRSEMNVSTLELGDSALYLCASSSTGGGTDEQFFGPGTRLTVL.

CDR3 protein: CASSNTARAGYTF. The CDR3 DNA is TGTGCCAGTAGTAATACGGCCAGGGCTGGCTACACCTTC. This chain joins TRBV19 and TRBJ1-2; tentatively, D is TRBD1 (5 bases). Germline V gives CDR1 LNHDA, CDR2 SQIVND (reference sequence). Trimming shortened V by 4 bases and J by 7 bases, and 13 bases separated the two germline ends. This CDR3 contains 13 residues.

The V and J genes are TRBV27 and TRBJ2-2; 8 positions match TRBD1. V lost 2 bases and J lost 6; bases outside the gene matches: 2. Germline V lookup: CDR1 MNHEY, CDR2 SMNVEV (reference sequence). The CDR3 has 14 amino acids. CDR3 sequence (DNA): TGTGCCAGCAGTTTACAGGGGGCACCCGGGGAGCTGTTTTTT. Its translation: CASSLQGAPGELFF.

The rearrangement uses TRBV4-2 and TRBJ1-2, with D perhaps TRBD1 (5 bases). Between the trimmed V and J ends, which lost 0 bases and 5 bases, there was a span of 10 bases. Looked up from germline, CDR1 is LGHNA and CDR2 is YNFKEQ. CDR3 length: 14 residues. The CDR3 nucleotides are TGTGCCAGCAGCCAAGAAAGACAGAATTATGGCTACACCTTC. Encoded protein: CASSQERQNYGYTF.

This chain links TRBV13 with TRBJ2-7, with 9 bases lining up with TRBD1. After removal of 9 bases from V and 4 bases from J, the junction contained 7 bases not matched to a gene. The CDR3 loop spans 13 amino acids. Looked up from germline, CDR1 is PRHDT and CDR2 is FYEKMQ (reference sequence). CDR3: CASSDRGRYEQYF. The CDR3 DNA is TGTGCCAGTTCGGACAGGGGAAGGTACGAGCAGTACTTC.

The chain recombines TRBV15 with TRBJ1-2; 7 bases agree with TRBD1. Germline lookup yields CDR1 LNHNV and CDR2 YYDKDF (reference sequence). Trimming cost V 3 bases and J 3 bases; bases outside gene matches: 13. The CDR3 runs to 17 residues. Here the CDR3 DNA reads TGTGCCACCAGCAGTCCCGATGGAAGGGGGCCCCACTATGGCTACACCTTC. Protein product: CATSSPDGRGPHYGYTF.

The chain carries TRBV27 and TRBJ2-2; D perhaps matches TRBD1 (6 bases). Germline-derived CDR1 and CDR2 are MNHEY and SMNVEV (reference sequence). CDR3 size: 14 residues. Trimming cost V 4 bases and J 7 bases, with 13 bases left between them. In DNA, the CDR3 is TGTGCCAGCAGTTCAATGACAGGTATCGGGGAGCTGTTTTTT. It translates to CASSSMTGIGELFF.

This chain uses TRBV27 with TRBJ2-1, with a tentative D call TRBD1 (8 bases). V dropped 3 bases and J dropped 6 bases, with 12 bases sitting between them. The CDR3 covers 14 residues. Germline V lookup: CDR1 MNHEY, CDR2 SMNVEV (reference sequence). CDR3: CASSLRGTGNEQFF. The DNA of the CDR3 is TGTGCCAGCAGTTTGCGGGGGACAGGCAATGAGCAGTTCTTC.

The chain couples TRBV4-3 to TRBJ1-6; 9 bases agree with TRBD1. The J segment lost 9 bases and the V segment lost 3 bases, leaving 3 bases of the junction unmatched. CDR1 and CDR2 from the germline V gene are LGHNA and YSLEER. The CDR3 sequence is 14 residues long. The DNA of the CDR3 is TGCGCCAGCAGCCAGGACAGGGGCTCTTCACCCCTCCACTTT. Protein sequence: CASSQDRGSSPLHF.

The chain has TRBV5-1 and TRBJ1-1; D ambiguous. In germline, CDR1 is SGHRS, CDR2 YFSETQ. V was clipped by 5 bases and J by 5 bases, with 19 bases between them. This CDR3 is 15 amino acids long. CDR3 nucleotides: TGCGCCAGCAGTTTGACCGGGGATCCGCGGACTGAAGCTTTCTTT. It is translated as CASSLTGDPRTEAFF.